The sequence of this T cell receptor (beta chain) was determined in a study of blood T cell repertoires in COVID-19. Per the germline V gene, CDR1 is SQVTM and CDR2 is ANQGSEA. The CDR3 loop spans 14 amino acids. V dropped 4 bases and J dropped 2; count of bases not matched to a gene: 8. Assay: immunoSEQ multiplex PCR; the TCRdb copy retains only in-frame clones and omits some. The table lists roughly 26,000 clones, 87% of them singletons. The V and J genes are TRBV29-1 and TRBJ2-7, with 7 bases matching TRBD2. The TCR was taken from a human donor with active COVID-19. The donor label of this sample is uncertain. Input material: peripheral blood. CDR3 DNA sequence: TGCAGCGTTGCTAAGCGGGATAGGACCTACGAGCAGTACTTC. Protein: CSVAKRDRTYEQYF.